This entry lists 5 T cell receptor beta chains sequenced from one sample in a study of blood T cell repertoires in COVID-19. Sequenced by immunoSEQ multiplex PCR; TCRdb stores in-frame clones only, minus some. The top ten hold around 11% of the sample, which has about 92,000 clones, around 85% seen once. Sequencing was performed on peripheral blood. The source of these receptors is a human donor in a cohort sampled during active COVID-19.

In its sample, this clone was seen a few times. CDR3 loop: CASSSKHRVGYTEAFF. DNA for the CDR3: TGTGCCAGCAGCTCAAAACACAGGGTGGGGTACACTGAAGCTTTCTTT. The genes are TRBV7-9 and TRBJ1-1; weak D call: TRBD1 (6 bases). CDR3 length equals 16 residues. The germline V gene encodes CDR1 SEHNR and CDR2 FQNEAQ (reference sequence). V was trimmed by 4 bases and J by 3 bases, leaving 18 bases between them.

This chain links TRBV4-1 with TRBJ2-5, with D possibly TRBD1 on 7 matching bases. Deletions cut 1 base from V and 2 bases from J, with 20 bases between. The V gene's germline CDR1 is MGHRA and CDR2 YSYEKL. The CDR3 length is 18 residues. CDR3 sequence (DNA): TGCGCCAGCAGCCAAGCCTACTCCCAGGGGGGCATACAAGAGACCCAGTACTTC. Its translation: CASSQAYSQGGIQETQYF.

This chain uses TRBV12-3 or TRBV12-4 with TRBJ1-2, with unresolved D. The CDR3 is 12 amino acids. V was shortened by 7 bases and J by 6 bases, with 12 bases between the two germline ends. The CDR3 bases are TGTGCCAGCACCCGAGCCCCACATGGCTACACCTTC. The encoded protein is CASTRAPHGYTF.

This chain connects TRBV12-2 to TRBJ1-4; the table gives TRBD1 as D, unverified against the DNA. TRBV12-2 is assigned pseudogene status. This CDR3 region has 15 residues. The chain's CDR3 is CASRLATILSEKLFF. CDR3 sequence (DNA): TGTGCAAGTCGCTTAGCCACAATTCTGTCCGAAAAACTGTTTTTT.

The V gene is TRBV5-6, the J gene TRBJ2-1, with D possibly TRBD2 on 6 matching bases. The CDR3 length is 16 residues. The V end lost 3 bases, the J end lost 5 bases, and 18 bases lay between the germline ends. CDR1 is SGHDT and CDR2 is YYEEEE in the germline V gene. The CDR3 DNA reads as TGTGCCAGCAGCTCATTGGGCCAGCGGAGGGACAATGAGCAGTTCTTC. Translated, it gives CASSSLGQRRDNEQFF.